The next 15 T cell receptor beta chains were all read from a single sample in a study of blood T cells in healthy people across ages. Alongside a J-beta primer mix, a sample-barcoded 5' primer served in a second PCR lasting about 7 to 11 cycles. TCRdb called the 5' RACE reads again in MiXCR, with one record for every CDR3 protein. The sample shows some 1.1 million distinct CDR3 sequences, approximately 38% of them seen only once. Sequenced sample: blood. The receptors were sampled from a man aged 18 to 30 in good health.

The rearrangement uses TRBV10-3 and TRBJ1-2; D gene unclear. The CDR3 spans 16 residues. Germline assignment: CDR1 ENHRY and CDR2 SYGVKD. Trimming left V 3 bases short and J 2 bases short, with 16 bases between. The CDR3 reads CAISDNRETRNYGYTF. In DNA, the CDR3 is TGTGCCATCAGTGACAACCGAGAAACGAGAAACTATGGCTACACCTTC.

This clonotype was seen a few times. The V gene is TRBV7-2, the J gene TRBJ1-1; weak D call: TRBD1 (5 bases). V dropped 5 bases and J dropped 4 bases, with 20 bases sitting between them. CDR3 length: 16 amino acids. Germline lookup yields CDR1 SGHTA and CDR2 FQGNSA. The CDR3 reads CASSPRRLGVSTEAFF. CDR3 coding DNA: TGTGCCAGCAGCCCGAGAAGACTGGGGGTAAGCACTGAAGCTTTCTTT. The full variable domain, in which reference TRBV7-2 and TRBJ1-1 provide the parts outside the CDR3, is GAGVSQSPSNKVTEKGKDVELRCDPISGHTALYWYRQSLGQGLEFLIYFQGNSAPDKSGLPSDRFSAERTGGSVSTLTIQRTQQEDSAVYLCASSPRRLGVSTEAFFGQGTRLTVV.

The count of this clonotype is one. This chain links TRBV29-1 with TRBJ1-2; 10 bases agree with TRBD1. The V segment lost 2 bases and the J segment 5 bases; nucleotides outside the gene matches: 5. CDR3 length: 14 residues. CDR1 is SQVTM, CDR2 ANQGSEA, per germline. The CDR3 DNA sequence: TGCAGCGTTGAACAGGGACAGGGGTTATATGGCTACACCTTC. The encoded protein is CSVEQGQGLYGYTF.

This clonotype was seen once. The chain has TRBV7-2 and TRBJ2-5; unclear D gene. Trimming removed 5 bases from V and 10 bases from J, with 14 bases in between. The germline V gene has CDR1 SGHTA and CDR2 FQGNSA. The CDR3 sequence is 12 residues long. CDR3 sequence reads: CASSPPVGDQYF. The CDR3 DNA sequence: TGTGCCAGCAGCCCCCCTGTTGGGGACCAGTACTTC.

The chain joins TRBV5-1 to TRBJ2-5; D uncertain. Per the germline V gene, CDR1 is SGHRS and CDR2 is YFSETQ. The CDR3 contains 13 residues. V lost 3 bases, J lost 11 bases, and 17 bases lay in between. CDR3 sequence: CASSYKSHNEQYF. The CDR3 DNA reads TGCGCCAGCAGCTACAAGTCTCACAATGAGCAGTACTTC.

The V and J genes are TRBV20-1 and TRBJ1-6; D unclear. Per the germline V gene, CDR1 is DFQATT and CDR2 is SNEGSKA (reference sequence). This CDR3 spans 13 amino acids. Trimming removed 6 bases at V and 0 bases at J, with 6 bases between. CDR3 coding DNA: TGCAGTGCCGATCTCTCCTATAATTCACCCCTCCACTTT. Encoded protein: CSADLSYNSPLHF.

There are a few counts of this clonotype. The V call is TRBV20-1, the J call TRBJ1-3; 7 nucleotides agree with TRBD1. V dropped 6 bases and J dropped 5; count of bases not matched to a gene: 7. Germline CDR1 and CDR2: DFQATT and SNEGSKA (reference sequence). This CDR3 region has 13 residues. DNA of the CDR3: TGCAGTGCCAGCGGGACAGACCGAAACACCATATATTTT. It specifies CSASGTDRNTIYF.

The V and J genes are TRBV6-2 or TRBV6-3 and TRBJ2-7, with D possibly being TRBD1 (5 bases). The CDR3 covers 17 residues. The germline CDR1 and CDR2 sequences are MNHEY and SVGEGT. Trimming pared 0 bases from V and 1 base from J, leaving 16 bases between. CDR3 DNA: TGTGCCAGCAGTTACTCGCTGTATCAGGGCCTATCCTACGAGCAGTACTTC. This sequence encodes CASSYSLYQGLSYEQYF.

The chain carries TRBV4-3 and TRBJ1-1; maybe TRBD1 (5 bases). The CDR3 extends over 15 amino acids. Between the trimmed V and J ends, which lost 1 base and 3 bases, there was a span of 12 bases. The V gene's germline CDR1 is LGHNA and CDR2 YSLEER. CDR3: CASSQGGLGDTEAFF. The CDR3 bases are TGCGCCAGCAGCCAAGGAGGGCTGGGGGACACTGAAGCTTTCTTT.

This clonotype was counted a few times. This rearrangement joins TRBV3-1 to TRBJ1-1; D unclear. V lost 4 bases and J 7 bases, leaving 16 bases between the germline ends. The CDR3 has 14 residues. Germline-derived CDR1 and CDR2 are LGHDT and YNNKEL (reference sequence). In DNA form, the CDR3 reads TGTGCCAGCAGCCCCTCACTCTACCGGGTTGAAGCTTTCTTT. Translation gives CASSPSLYRVEAFF.

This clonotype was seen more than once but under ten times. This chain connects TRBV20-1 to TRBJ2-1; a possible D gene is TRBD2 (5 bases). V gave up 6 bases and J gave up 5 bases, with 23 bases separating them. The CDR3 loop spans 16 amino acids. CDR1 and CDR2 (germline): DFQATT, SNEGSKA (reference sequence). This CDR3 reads CSAEDRGLAIDNEQFF. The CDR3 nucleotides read TGCAGTGCCGAGGACCGAGGCCTAGCCATCGACAATGAGCAGTTCTTC.

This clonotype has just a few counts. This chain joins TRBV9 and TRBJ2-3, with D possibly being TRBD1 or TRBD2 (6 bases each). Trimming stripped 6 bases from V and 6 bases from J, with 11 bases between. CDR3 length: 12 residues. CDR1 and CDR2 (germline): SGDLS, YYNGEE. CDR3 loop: CASNGGRDTQYF. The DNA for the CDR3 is TGTGCCAGCAATGGGGGGCGCGATACGCAGTATTTT.

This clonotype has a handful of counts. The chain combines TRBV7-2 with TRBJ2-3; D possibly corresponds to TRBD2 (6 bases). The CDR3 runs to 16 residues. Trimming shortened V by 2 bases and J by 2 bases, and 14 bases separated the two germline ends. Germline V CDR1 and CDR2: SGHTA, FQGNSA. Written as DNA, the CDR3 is TGTGCCAGCAGCTTACCCGGGAGTCTTATCACAGATACGCAGTATTTT. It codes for CASSLPGSLITDTQYF. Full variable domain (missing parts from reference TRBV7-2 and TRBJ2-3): GAGVSQSPSNKVTEKGKDVELRCDPISGHTALYWYRQSLGQGLEFLIYFQGNSAPDKSGLPSDRFSAERTGGSVSTLTIQRTQQEDSAVYLCASSLPGSLITDTQYFGPGTRLTVL.

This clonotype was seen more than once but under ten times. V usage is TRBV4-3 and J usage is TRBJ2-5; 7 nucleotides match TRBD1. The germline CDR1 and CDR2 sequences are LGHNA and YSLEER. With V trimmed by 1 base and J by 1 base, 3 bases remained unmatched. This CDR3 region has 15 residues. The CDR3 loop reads CASSQGTGFQETQYF. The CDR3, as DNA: TGCGCCAGCAGCCAAGGGACAGGCTTCCAAGAGACCCAGTACTTC.

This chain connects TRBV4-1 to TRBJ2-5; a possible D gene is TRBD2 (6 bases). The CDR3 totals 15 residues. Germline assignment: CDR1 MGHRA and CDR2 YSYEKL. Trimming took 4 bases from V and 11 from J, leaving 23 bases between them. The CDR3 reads CASSPTGTAMCGQYF. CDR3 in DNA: TGCGCCAGCAGCCCCACCGGGACTGCCATGTGTGGGCAGTACTTC.